Given below is one T cell receptor (beta chain) in context. Its antigen target is currently unknown. No base-level quality is on record; no much larger clone is a single base apart. The cysteine opens and the phenylalanine closes a CDR3 of 14 amino acids. Here the CDR3 DNA is all that survives: 42 bases in frame from base 1. From the germline V gene, CDR1 is SGDLS and CDR2 is YYNGEE. Unmatched junction bases come to 7, with V trimmed by 6 bases and J by 5 bases. The donors belonged to the validation cohort of around 120 subjects, which was separate from the approximately 700-subject first cohort. This record comes from a study of cytomegalovirus exposure and HLA in healthy donors (dated by TCRdb to 2015 to 2018). At the level of the whole study: The 500 to 800 repertoires of the first cohort and the roughly 110 validation repertoires were produced on the same platform, according to a later analysis. The study aimed to test whether signatures of past pathogen exposure could be identified by cataloging public T cell receptors. In addition to the first cohort of 666 subjects, a separate validation cohort of 130 or so different subjects was used. The study combined high-throughput TCR immunosequencing, statistical association of individual TCRs with disease status, and machine learning to predict cytomegalovirus infection status. Broader findings and caveats from the paper: While some public TCRs were present in many individuals, most TCR sequences turned up only very rarely across donors. Subsequent analysis determined that TCRs grouped into clusters in the first cohort also showed a tendency toward co-occurrence across the roughly 110 validation repertoires, and 94% of cluster scores exceeded 0. A total of 164 TCR beta chains were listed by the study as associated with cytomegalovirus. It was suggested by the authors that the approach could potentially be generalized to other disease states and immunological phenotypes. A later analysis lacked HLA typing for the validation cohort, so it scored co-occurrence in that cohort across all 120 repertoires. Cytomegalovirus status was reported to be diagnosed by the classifier with high specificity and sensitivity in both the original and validation cohorts. A few of the identified cytomegalovirus-associated TCR beta chains were confirmed in vitro to be specific for cytomegalovirus antigens.

Receptor amplification or capture employed the immunoSEQ multiplex PCR assay. Per the authors' processing: To diagnose cytomegalovirus status from the catalog of TCR beta chain sequences, a statistical classification framework was built. The table was pulled from immuneACCESS by TCRdb, which kept in-frame rearrangements only. Such tables lose some clones; where checked, under half of the loss comes from unresolved V genes, and the rest has no known cause. The V and J calls and the clone size are those of that table, but D and trimming were determined from the DNA. This sample comprises over 150,000 clones, 86% of them detected only once. The biggest ten clones account for about a fifth of the sample.

Sequencing was carried out using PBMCs. This TCR was recovered from a man between 18 and 29 years old in good health and CMV-seropositive. The chain uses TRBV9 and TRBJ2-1; 8 central bases correspond to TRBD2. Here is the DNA: TGTGCCAGCACCCCGGGGGGGGGAGACAATGAGCAGTTCTTC. This codes for CASTPGGGDNEQFF.